This T cell receptor beta chain was documented in a study of immune evolution from preneoplasia to lung adenocarcinoma. H&E slides confirmed each diagnosis, reviewed by two pathologists independently. About this clone: Its antigen is unknown.

Study findings and constraints: Normal lung had the highest top T cell clone frequencies. Later-stage lesions seemingly showed higher T cell density and diversity than normal lung. Compared with EGFR-mutant or double wild-type lesions, KRAS-mutant nodules were more clonal.

Profiled with immunoSEQ multiplex PCR; TCRdb holds only in-frame clones, not every one. The sample shows more than 10,000 clones, approximately 87% of them seen only once. The clonotype was recovered from a person aged 45-69 years with lung adenocarcinoma. Sequencing was carried out using FFPE tissue from an adenomatous hyperplasia lung lesion. Stated subset: atypical adenomatous hyperplasia (AAH), lung preneoplasia.

CDR3 protein: CASSISGATDTQYF. CDR3 coding DNA: TGTGCCAGTAGTATATCGGGGGCCACAGATACGCAGTATTTT. This rearrangement joins TRBV19 to TRBJ2-3; possibly TRBD1 or TRBD2 for D (6 bases each). The ends were cut back, 2 bases at V and 2 bases at J, with 8 bases in the middle. Per the germline V gene, CDR1 is LNHDA and CDR2 is SQIVND (reference sequence). The length of the CDR3 is 14 residues. Complete variable domain (other parts from reference TRBV19 and TRBJ2-3): DGGITQSPKYLFRKEGQNVTLSCEQNLNHDAMYWYRQDPGQGLRLIYYSQIVNDFQKGDIAEGYSVSREKKESFPLTVTSAQKNPTAFYLCASSISGATDTQYFGPGTRLTVL.